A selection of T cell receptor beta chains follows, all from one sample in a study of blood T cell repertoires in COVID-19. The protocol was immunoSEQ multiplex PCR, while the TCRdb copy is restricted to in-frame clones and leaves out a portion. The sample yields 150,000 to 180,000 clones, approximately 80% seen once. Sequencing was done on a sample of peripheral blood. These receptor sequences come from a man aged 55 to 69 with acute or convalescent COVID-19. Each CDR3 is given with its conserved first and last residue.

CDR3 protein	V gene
CAWSPQGVIPLNTEAFF	TRBV30
CARSLDYLIAKNIQYF	TRBV5-3
CASSYTELWYF	TRBV6-6
CATSVVGLGGTGELFF	TRBV24-1
CASTGGQTYGYTF	TRBV19
CASRGQGQTPQHF	TRBV2
CASSLETGGRNEQFF	TRBV5-1
CASSLVSGYNSPLHF	TRBV5-1
CASSLGDRVLSETQYF	TRBV5-1
CASSVLTGELFF	TRBV7-2
CASSEGQGIAFF	TRBV6-1
CAISSQVGQANTEAFF	TRBV10-3
CASSLRVNTEAFF	TRBV12-3/TRBV12-4
CASSELAGADTQYF	TRBV6-1
CASSVQPGLAGGDEQYF	TRBV9
CASSIGAQGEQYF	TRBV19
CASSPARDRGDSNYGYTF	TRBV27
CASRFTGTANTGELFF	TRBV19
CASSSSGGSLSEQYF	TRBV28
CASTNPGQGLFEQFF	TRBV6-6
CASSVEPGGATDTQYF	TRBV9
CASSLYSYNEQFF	TRBV7-2
CASSLGDTVYGYTF	TRBV28
CASSQGLPSSYNEQFF	TRBV4-1
CASSPGQGGHTF	TRBV3-1/TRBV3-2
CASSESPRGYTF	TRBV10-1
CASSGLFVLITVNTEAFF	TRBV6-1
CASSLGRSSYEQYF	TRBV5-1
CASSYSDTGTGFGEQYF	TRBV6-2/TRBV6-3
CASSYSLVNMNTEAFF	TRBV6-5
CASTDRNQPQHF	TRBV19
CASSRGRGNYGYTF	TRBV2
CASSPGPQGYEQYF	TRBV3-1/TRBV3-2
CASSKALQGGTYNEQFF	TRBV21-1
CASSVGGGEAFF	TRBV3-1/TRBV3-2
CATSLRNTQYF	TRBV24-1
CASNRGENTEAFF	TRBV7-9
CASSLSGDYEQYF	TRBV7-2
CASSDGTSGRINEQFF	TRBV19
CASSLLQGQETQYF	TRBV5-6
CASSLGRGHTNEKLFF	TRBV7-9
CASTDMGRGGYEQYF	TRBV28
CASSLLGGNEQFF	TRBV5-6
CASSNGNLGQGNYGYTF	TRBV5-6
CASMDLRTGISNQPQHF	TRBV19